The 20 T cell receptor beta chains in this list originate from one sample, sequenced in a study of low-dose radiotherapy and immunotherapy resistance in tumors. Alpha- and beta-chain coverage of first-strand cDNA came from TRAV- and TRBV-specific primers. The authors amplified TCRs for around 20 PCR cycles with a constant-region primer and a V-primer adapter. One entry per CDR3 protein, called by TCRdb with MiXCR from the reads. This sample has about 15,000 distinct CDR3 sequences, with more than 50% found just once. The receptors shown here come from a human donor with advanced metastatic prostate, ovarian, gallbladder or colorectal cancer (not recorded which). This table probably holds off-target reads from a library built for another chain.

The V call is TRBV4-2, the J call TRBJ1-4, with no clear D. CDR1 is LGHNA and CDR2 is YNFKEQ in the germline V gene. Deletions cut 3 bases from V and 8 bases from J, with 10 bases between. The CDR3 covers 13 residues. CDR3 DNA sequence: TGTGCCAGCAGCCAGGAGGGTACCGAAAAACTGTTTTTT. Protein product: CASSQEGTEKLFF.

The gene calls are TRBV10-2 and TRBJ2-2, with 8 bases that match TRBD1. The CDR3 loop spans 15 amino acids. The ends lost 6 bases at V and 4 bases at J; junction bases unmatched: 7. Looked up from germline, CDR1 is WSHSY and CDR2 is SAAADI. The CDR3 region is CASSKQGDGTGELFF. CDR3 coding DNA: TGCGCCAGCAGCAAACAGGGGGACGGCACCGGGGAGCTGTTTTTT.

J is TRBJ2-1 and V is TRBV6-5; no clear D. The length of the CDR3 is 16 residues. Germline loops: CDR1 MNHEY, CDR2 SVGAGI. The V gene lost 2 bases and the J gene lost 4 bases, with 15 bases spanning the gap. Written as DNA, the CDR3 is TGTGCCAGCAGTTACGCCGGCGGTGCGTCATACAATGAGCAGTTCTTC. It translates to CASSYAGGASYNEQFF.

CDR3 loop: CASSPLDRAPEAFF. CDR3 nucleotide sequence: TGTGCCAGCAGCCCCCTCGACAGGGCCCCTGAAGCTTTCTTT. The chain recombines TRBV6-8 with TRBJ1-1; the match to TRBD1 covers 7 bases. The CDR3 contains 14 residues. Germline loops: CDR1 MNHGY, CDR2 SAAAGT. V lost 6 bases to trimming and J lost 6 bases; unmatched junction nucleotides: 10.

This clonotype was observed once. This chain connects TRBV27 to TRBJ1-5, with 7 nucleotides matching TRBD1. The CDR3 is 17 residues long. Trimming at V came to 2 bases and at J to 1 base, leaving 8 bases not matched to a gene. Germline V gene lookup returns CDR1 MNHEY and CDR2 SMNVEV (reference sequence). The CDR3: CASSLQPPQGSNQPQHF. The CDR3 nucleotides read TGTGCCAGCAGTTTACAACCCCCACAGGGGAGCAATCAGCCCCAGCATTTT.

V is TRBV28 and J is TRBJ1-6; D uncertain. The V end was cut by 4 bases, the J end by 7 bases, with 8 bases between. This CDR3 spans 13 amino acids. CDR1 MDHEN and CDR2 SYDVKM come from the germline V gene. The chain's CDR3 is CASSSRNNSPLHF. The CDR3 DNA sequence: TGTGCCAGCAGTTCCCGGAACAATTCACCCCTCCACTTT.

This clonotype was seen a few times. The rearrangement uses TRBV5-1 and TRBJ2-1, with 8 bases lining up with TRBD2. This CDR3 contains 13 residues. From germline, CDR1 is SGHRS and CDR2 YFSETQ. The junction had 2 bases not matched to a gene; V was cut back by 5 bases and J by 4 bases. CDR3 sequence reads: CASREREYNEQFF. In nucleotides, the CDR3 is TGCGCCAGCAGAGAGCGGGAGTACAATGAGCAGTTCTTC. Based on the CDR3 plus reference TRBV5-1 and TRBJ2-1, the full variable domain is KAGVTQTPRYLIKTRGQQVTLSCSPISGHRSVSWYQQTPGQGLQFLFEYFSETQRNKGNFPGRFSGRQFSNSRSEMNVSTLELGDSALYLCASREREYNEQFFGPGTRLTVL.

This chain uses TRBV20-1 with TRBJ2-5, with 8 nucleotides matching TRBD1. The CDR3 is 15 residues long. Trimming cost V 7 bases and J 3 bases; bases outside gene matches: 13. The germline gives CDR1 DFQATT, CDR2 SNEGSKA (reference sequence). This CDR3 is CSVGITTGVKETQYF. The CDR3 bases are TGCAGTGTGGGGATCACGACAGGGGTAAAAGAGACCCAGTACTTC.

This clonotype was seen more than once but under ten times. The CDR3 DNA reads TGCAGTGCCCCTAGCGGGGGGGCCACAGATACGCAGTATTTT. Translating gives CSAPSGGATDTQYF. J is TRBJ2-3 and V is TRBV20-1; 12 nucleotides line up with TRBD2. The CDR3 has 14 amino acids. V lost 6 bases, J lost 2 bases, and 3 bases stayed unmatched. CDR1 and CDR2 from the germline V gene are DFQATT and SNEGSKA (reference sequence).

The chain carries TRBV7-9 and TRBJ2-1, with D tentatively TRBD1 (5 bases). V was shortened by 5 bases and J by 6 bases, with 17 bases between the two germline ends. This CDR3 is 15 amino acids long. Germline-derived CDR1 and CDR2 are SEHNR and FQNEAQ (reference sequence). The CDR3 here is CASSRALGEGNEQFF. CDR3 bases: TGTGCCAGCAGCCGGGCCTTAGGGGAAGGCAATGAGCAGTTCTTC.

This clonotype appeared a few times. J is TRBJ1-4 and V is TRBV11-2; D gene ambiguous. Germline V gene data show CDR1 as SGHAT and CDR2 as FQNNGV. V dropped 5 bases and J dropped 8 bases, with 21 bases sitting between them. The CDR3 is 16 residues long. The CDR3 loop is CASSPSGRRGGEKLFF. As DNA, the CDR3 is TGTGCCAGCAGCCCCAGTGGACGGCGGGGAGGGGAAAAACTGTTTTTT.

This clonotype was picked up a small number of times. The V and J genes are TRBV7-2 and TRBJ2-1; possibly TRBD2 for D (5 bases). Germline V gene data show CDR1 as SGHTA and CDR2 as FQGNSA. The length of the CDR3 is 15 residues. V dropped 5 bases and J dropped 6 bases, with 17 bases sitting between them. In DNA form, the CDR3 reads TGTGCCAGCAGCCGCAGAATGGGGAGAATCAATGAGCAGTTCTTC. This codes for CASSRRMGRINEQFF.

In its sample, this clonotype was seen a few times. The chain links TRBV12-3 or TRBV12-4 to TRBJ2-7; 9 bases are a match to TRBD1. This CDR3 contains 14 residues. Losses at the gene ends were 5 bases for V and 4 bases for J; bases not matched to a gene: 6. The DNA for the CDR3 is TGTGCCAGCAGTCACGGACAGGGGATGTACGAGCAGTACTTC. This translates into CASSHGQGMYEQYF.

This clonotype turned up a few times. The rearrangement uses TRBV28 and TRBJ1-3; a weak D match, TRBD1 (6 bases). Trimming cost V 6 bases and J 0 bases, with 12 bases left between them. Germline CDR1 MDHEN, CDR2 SYDVKM. The CDR3 spans 15 residues. This CDR3 reads CASRKTGSSGNTIYF. The CDR3 region has the DNA TGTGCCAGCAGGAAGACAGGTTCCTCTGGAAACACCATATATTTT.

This clonotype was counted between two and nine times. V is TRBV28 and J is TRBJ2-3; TRBD1 agrees at 7 bases. Germline loops: CDR1 MDHEN, CDR2 SYDVKM. V gave up 10 bases and J gave up 1 base; unmatched junction bases: 8. The CDR3 runs 14 residues. The CDR3 reads CAISRDSGTDTQYF. The CDR3 coding sequence is TGTGCCATCAGCCGGGACAGCGGCACAGATACGCAGTATTTT.

DNA of the CDR3: TGTGCCAGCACCCAAGGGGCTAGCGGGAGGGCCCATACGCAGTATTTT. The encoded protein is CASTQGASGRAHTQYF. This chain uses TRBV6-2 or TRBV6-3 with TRBJ2-3; 12 nucleotides line up with TRBD2. CDR3 size: 16 residues. V shed 7 bases, J shed 7 bases, and the junction held 12 bases outside the gene matches. Germline V lookup: CDR1 MNHEY, CDR2 SVGEGT.

This clonotype was counted only a few times. The chain joins TRBV28 to TRBJ2-7, with D possibly matching TRBD1 (7 bases). Germline V gene data show CDR1 as MDHEN and CDR2 as SYDVKM. The CDR3 runs to 14 residues. V was pared by 10 bases and J by 4 bases, with 20 bases between. For the CDR3, the DNA is TGTGCCACGGGAGAGGAGGGGGCTCTTTACGAGCAGTACTTC. It codes for CATGEEGALYEQYF. Looking up the rest from reference TRBV28 and TRBJ2-7 gives the full variable domain: DVKVTQSSRYLVKRTGEKVFLECVQDMDHENMFWYRQDPGLGLRLIYFSYDVKMKEKGDIPEGYSVSREKKERFSLILESASTNQTSMYLCATGEEGALYEQYFGPGTRLTVT.

The V gene is TRBV12-3 or TRBV12-4, the J gene TRBJ1-5; D is uncertain. Between the trimmed V and J ends, which lost 5 bases and 5 bases, there was a span of 10 bases. The CDR3 length is 13 residues. CDR3 nucleotide sequence: TGTGCCAGCAGTCCCCCCCAGGATCAGCCCCAGCATTTT. Translating it yields CASSPPQDQPQHF.

The chain links TRBV4-3 to TRBJ2-1, with a tentative D call TRBD2 (7 bases). Germline V gives CDR1 LGHNA, CDR2 YSLEER. CDR3 length equals 18 residues. V lost 1 base and J lost 11, with 27 bases in between. Written as DNA, the CDR3 is TGCGCCAGCAGCCAAGCCACTAGGGGGGGGAGGGGACTTTTTCAGCAGTTCTTC. Translating it yields CASSQATRGGRGLFQQFF.

The chain uses TRBV28 and TRBJ2-1, with D possibly being TRBD2 (5 bases). Germline CDR1 MDHEN, CDR2 SYDVKM. This CDR3 has 14 residues. Trimming pared 7 bases from V and 2 bases from J, leaving 12 bases between. CDR3 sequence reads: CASKLPGTYNEQFF. DNA for the CDR3: TGTGCCAGCAAGCTGCCGGGGACCTACAATGAGCAGTTCTTC.